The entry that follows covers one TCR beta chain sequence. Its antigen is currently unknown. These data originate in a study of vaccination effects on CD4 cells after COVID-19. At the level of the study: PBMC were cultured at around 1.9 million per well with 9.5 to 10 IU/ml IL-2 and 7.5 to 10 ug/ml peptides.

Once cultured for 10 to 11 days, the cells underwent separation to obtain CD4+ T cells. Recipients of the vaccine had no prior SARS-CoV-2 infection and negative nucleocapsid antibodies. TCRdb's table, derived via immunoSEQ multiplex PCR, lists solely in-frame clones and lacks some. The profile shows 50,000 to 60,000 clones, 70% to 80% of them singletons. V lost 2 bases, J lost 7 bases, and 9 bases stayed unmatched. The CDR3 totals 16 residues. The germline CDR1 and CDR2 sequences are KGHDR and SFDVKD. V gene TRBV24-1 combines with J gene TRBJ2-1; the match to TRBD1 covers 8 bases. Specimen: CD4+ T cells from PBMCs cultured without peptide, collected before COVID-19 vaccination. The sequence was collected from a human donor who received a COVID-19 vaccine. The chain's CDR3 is CATSDSNAGGWNEQFF. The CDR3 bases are TGTGCCACCAGTGATTCAAACGCAGGGGGCTGGAATGAGCAGTTCTTC.